The clone carrying this TCR beta chain appeared many times. Its antigen is still unknown. The data were obtained in a study of T cells in Graves' hyperthyroidism and ophthalmopathy. TCR beta CDR3 sequences were amplified from RNA transcripts. Initially, a first-round RT-PCR of the TCR CDR3 employed the HTBI primer set. A single record per CDR3 protein comes from TCRdb applying MiXCR to the multiplex PCR reads. The sample consists of roughly 500,000 distinct CDR3 sequences, approximately 49% of them appearing once. Study-wide findings and caveats: Blood samples included most of the expanded thyroid clonotypes exceeding 0.001.

Trimming at V came to 5 bases and at J to 5 bases, leaving 8 bases not matched to a gene. The CDR3 totals 15 residues. Germline loops: CDR1 SGHAT, CDR2 FQNNGV. Every diagnosis used clinical symptoms, serum thyroxine and TRAb, thyroid ultrasound and orbital computed tomography. The clonotype originates from an adult woman with Graves' disease, either hyperthyroidism or ophthalmopathy (not recorded which). The chain has TRBV11-2 and TRBJ2-5; 10 nucleotides line up with TRBD2. Sequencing used peripheral blood or thyroid tissue (not recorded which). CDR3 DNA sequence: TGTGCCAGCAGCCCTATGCTAGCGGGAGCGGAGACCCAGTACTTC. Translating gives CASSPMLAGAETQYF. Using reference TRBV11-2 and TRBJ2-5 for the parts outside the CDR3, the full variable domain is EAGVAQSPRYKIIEKRQSVAFWCNPISGHATLYWYQQILGQGPKLLIQFQNNGVVDDSQLPKDRFSAERLKGVDSTLKIQPAKLEDSAVYLCASSPMLAGAETQYFGPGTRLLVL.